This T cell receptor (beta chain) was observed in a study of T cell repertoires and HLA-DP antigens (dated by TCRdb to between 2017 and 2018). Study-wide context: The study used an in vitro model of CD4+ T cell alloreactivity in which transduced HeLa cells presented allogeneic HLA-DP. One alloantigen differed from self by one peptide-binding groove amino acid, whereas the other differed by ten, modelling structurally similar versus dissimilar alloantigens. Of the three donors, two were male and one was female, with ages ranging from the 18-to-29 band to the 60-to-69 band. The average DNA input was about 220 ng for sorted CD137+CD4+ samples versus roughly 1,100 ng for pre-culture CD4+ samples. Results the study describes overall, beyond this receptor: Similar clonality (around 0.39) was observed for sorted CD137+ cells against both alloantigens, and this clonality was much higher than that observed in pre-culture samples (around 0.04). The study was limited by having only three donors, by relying on a non-physiological HeLa antigen-presenting system, and by using total CD4+ responder cells. Average cumulative frequency of clones undetected before culture was about 36% against one allele and 50% to 65% against the other. Separate analysis of naive and memory CD4+ repertoires was not performed.

Clipping removes 1 base from V and 7 bases from J, with 5 as the unmatched junction base count. Based on the germline V gene, the CDR1 and CDR2 sequences are SGHNT and YENEEA. Reading from cysteine to phenylalanine, the CDR3 counts 16 amino acids. Kept here is only the CDR3 DNA, which spans 48 bases and is read in frame from base 1. TCRB CDR3 regions were amplified with the immunoSEQ multiplex PCR using forward primers for 54 TRBV segments and reverse primers for 13 TRBJ segments. For pre-culture CD4+ samples, sequencing was done at deep resolution with a target of a few hundred thousand T cell genomes. Sequencing of amplicons was performed on an Illumina HiSeq System, and 87 bp reads covering the CDR3 were generated. Turning to the authors' computational methods: Correction for PCR and sequencing errors was applied to reads, and CDR3 regions were defined through alignment to IMGT reference sequences. Synthetic template pools were used to estimate the numbers of templates and unique rearrangements. Clonality was computed by subtracting Pielou's evenness from 1. The Daley-Smith estimator was used to estimate richness. Morisita's index was used to measure repertoire overlap. A clone counted as low-abundance if it appeared in cultured samples but went undetected in the pre-culture repertoire of the same donor. Entries here come from immuneACCESS through TCRdb and include only in-frame sequences with V and J called. Some clones fail to appear in such tables; in the studies checked, an unresolved V gene covers under half of the shortfall, and the cause of the remainder is unknown. D and trimming were read from the DNA, whereas the V and J calls and clone size are those reported in that table. This sample holds roughly 73,000 clones; around 77% were observed only once. Approximately 1.4% of the sample is taken by the ten largest.

Magnetic bead negative selection was used to isolate untouched CD4+ T cells from Ficoll-separated PBMC, with purity averaging approximately 98%. Magnetic beads were used to isolate untouched CD4+ T cells from Ficoll-separated PBMC, giving about 97.7% purity with negligible CD8+ contamination. Peripheral blood mononuclear cells came from the buffy coats of three healthy blood donors. Each of the three donors was CMV seronegative. The DNeasy Blood & Tissue Kit was used to extract genomic DNA. For each subject, genomic DNA from sorted CD137+CD4+ cells and from pre-culture CD4+ baseline samples underwent TCRB sequencing. This clone appeared a single time. The clone's antigen remains unknown. Qualities for individual bases were not recorded, and no much larger clone is one base off.

This sequence originates from a man aged 55 to 70 in good health and CMV-seronegative. The V gene is TRBV11-3 and the J gene is TRBJ2-1, and 12 junction bases match TRBD2. Sequenced sample: CD4+ T cells from PBMCs. DNA sequence: TGTGCCAGCAGCTTAGGGGCGACTAGCGGGAGTAATGAGCAGTTCTTC. This sequence encodes CASSLGATSGSNEQFF.